The 30 T cell receptor beta chains below all came from one sample that was sequenced in a study of control samples from healthy donors and cancer patients. Measured with immunoSEQ multiplex PCR; TCRdb has only the in-frame clones, and not every one. Of roughly 73,000 clones in the sample, approximately 92% were seen once. Sample: blood. Source of these receptors: a woman in her sixties in good health.

This clone was counted once. This rearrangement joins TRBV30 to TRBJ2-1; D unclear. Germline values: CDR1 GTSNPN, CDR2 SVGIG (reference sequence). The CDR3 length is 14 residues. V lost 4 bases and J 0 bases, leaving 10 bases between the germline ends. The CDR3 region is CAWTSTRSYNEQFF. CDR3 coding DNA: TGTGCCTGGACCAGTACCCGCTCCTACAATGAGCAGTTCTTC. Together with reference TRBV30 and TRBJ2-1, the CDR3 gives the full variable domain: SQTIHQWPATLVQPVGSPLSLECTVEGTSNPNLYWYRQAAGRGLQLLFYSVGIGQISSEVPQNLSASRPQDRQFILSSKKLLLSDSGFYLCAWTSTRSYNEQFFGPGTRLTVL.

V is TRBV7-2 and J is TRBJ2-7, with 10 bases that match TRBD1. V shed 0 bases, J shed 1 base, and the junction held 3 bases outside the gene matches. CDR3 length equals 16 residues. Germline CDR1 SGHTA, CDR2 FQGNSA. The CDR3 sequence is CASSLARTGGSYEQYF. Here the CDR3 DNA reads TGTGCCAGCAGCTTAGCCCGGACAGGGGGATCCTACGAGCAGTACTTC.

The chain has TRBV6-5 and TRBJ1-1; D is unclear. Germline CDR1 MNHEY, CDR2 SVGAGI. This CDR3 contains 13 residues. The V end lost 7 bases, the J end lost 8 bases, and 17 bases lay between the germline ends. The CDR3 nucleotides read TGTGCCAGCAACCTTCTAGCCAAACAAGAAGCTTTCTTT. Translated: CASNLLAKQEAFF.

The count of this clone is one. The chain joins TRBV28 to TRBJ1-1; D unclear. Germline values: CDR1 MDHEN, CDR2 SYDVKM. The CDR3 length is 14 residues. V lost 8 bases to trimming and J lost 5 bases, with 18 bases between them. CDR3 bases: TGTGCCAGCGCCCAATACGAGGGAGGGACTGAAGCTTTCTTT. Amino acid sequence: CASAQYEGGTEAFF.

The chain combines TRBV30 with TRBJ1-2, with TRBD1 matching 8 bases. CDR1 is GTSNPN and CDR2 is SVGIG in the germline V gene (reference sequence). J gave up 4 bases and V 4 bases, and 5 bases lay outside the gene matches. This CDR3 is 13 amino acids long. The CDR3 sequence is CAWNGQGGYGYTF. CDR3 DNA sequence: TGTGCCTGGAATGGACAGGGCGGCTATGGCTACACCTTC.

CDR3 DNA sequence: TGTGCCAGCAGCGACGTAGCAGGGTCTCAGCCCCAGCATTTT. Its protein is CASSDVAGSQPQHF. The chain joins TRBV28 to TRBJ1-5; D might be TRBD1 (5 bases). In germline, CDR1 is MDHEN, CDR2 SYDVKM. The CDR3 spans 14 residues. The ends were cut back, 6 bases at V and 6 bases at J, with 15 bases in the middle.

The chain is built from TRBV28 and TRBJ1-2; no reliable D call. The length of the CDR3 is 13 residues. Trimming left V 6 bases short and J 0 bases short, with 8 bases between. Germline-derived CDR1 and CDR2 are MDHEN and SYDVKM. CDR3 amino acids: CASSPPANYGYTF. DNA for the CDR3: TGTGCCAGCAGCCCCCCAGCTAACTATGGCTACACCTTC.

This chain joins TRBV5-1 and TRBJ2-1, with D uncertain. This CDR3 contains 15 residues. The germline V and J ends were trimmed by 4 bases and 0 bases, with 11 bases remaining between them. Germline CDR1 reads SGHRS; CDR2 reads YFSETQ. CDR3 coding DNA: TGCGCCAGCAGCCAGGACCGGAGCTCCTACAATGAGCAGTTCTTC. It codes for CASSQDRSSYNEQFF.

The CDR3: CASSRYRGPDQPQHF. CDR3 nucleotide sequence: TGTGCCAGCAGCCGGTACAGGGGGCCGGATCAGCCCCAGCATTTT. The V and J genes are TRBV28 and TRBJ1-5; 9 nucleotides match TRBD1. There are 15 residues in the CDR3. Germline assignment: CDR1 MDHEN and CDR2 SYDVKM. The V and J ends lost 6 bases and 5 bases, in that order; junction bases with no gene match: 8.

V usage is TRBV10-3 and J usage is TRBJ2-2, with 9 bases aligning to TRBD1. There are 15 residues in the CDR3. Germline CDR1 reads ENHRY; CDR2 reads SYGVKD. Losses at the gene ends were 8 bases for V and 7 bases for J; bases not matched to a gene: 11. The CDR3 bases are TGTGCCATCGGGGAGGGACAGGGCCGGATCGGGGAGCTGTTTTTT. Its translation is CAIGEGQGRIGELFF.

This clone occurred once. V and J are TRBV4-1 and TRBJ1-5; D might be TRBD1 (5 bases). The V end lost 2 bases, the J end lost 2 bases, and 13 bases lay between the germline ends. The CDR3 has 16 residues. The germline V gene encodes CDR1 MGHRA and CDR2 YSYEKL. CDR3 protein: CASSQLVQGGNQPQHF. As DNA, the CDR3 is TGCGCCAGCAGCCAATTAGTCCAGGGAGGCAATCAGCCCCAGCATTTT.

The gene calls are TRBV5-6 and TRBJ1-2; 7 bases map to TRBD1. Unmatched junction bases numbered 7, after V lost 3 bases and J lost 2 bases. CDR1 is SGHDT and CDR2 is YYEEEE in the germline V gene. CDR3 length equals 15 residues. CDR3 nucleotides: TGTGCCAGCAGCTCTACAGGGGAGGGGAACTATGGCTACACCTTC. It codes for CASSSTGEGNYGYTF.

The CDR3 here is CAWRGLSSYNEQFF. The CDR3 region has the DNA TGTGCCTGGAGGGGCCTTAGCTCCTACAATGAGCAGTTCTTC. V and J are TRBV30 and TRBJ2-1, with D uncertain. The CDR3 is made up of 14 amino acids. Trimming took off 3 bases at V and 0 bases at J, with 9 bases between the two ends. Germline CDR1 reads GTSNPN; CDR2 reads SVGIG (reference sequence).

The genes are TRBV6-1 and TRBJ1-2; TRBD1 is a possible D gene (5 bases). Germline CDR1 reads MNHNS; CDR2 reads SASEGT. V was trimmed by 2 bases and J by 7 bases, leaving 11 bases between them. The CDR3 spans 13 residues. The CDR3 sequence: CASSEIGASGYTF. The CDR3 region has the DNA TGTGCCAGCAGTGAAATAGGGGCTAGTGGCTACACCTTC.

The chain recombines TRBV7-9 with TRBJ2-7; possible D gene TRBD2, 6 bases. The CDR3 consists of 17 residues. V was cut by 1 base and J by 6 bases, with 22 bases left in between. Germline-derived CDR1 and CDR2 are SEHNR and FQNEAQ (reference sequence). The CDR3 coding sequence is TGTGCCAGCAGCTTAGGAGTCACCGGGACTGCCCTCGGCGAGCAGTACTTC. It encodes CASSLGVTGTALGEQYF.

The chain is built from TRBV9 and TRBJ1-3; D is uncertain. The CDR3 is 13 amino acids. V gave up 4 bases and J gave up 4 bases, with 9 bases separating them. Germline CDR1 SGDLS, CDR2 YYNGEE. CDR3 DNA: TGTGCCAGCAGCTTGACGGAAGGAAACACCATATATTTT. Its translation is CASSLTEGNTIYF.

V gene TRBV3-1 (or the pseudogene TRBV3-2) combines with J gene TRBJ1-6, with D hard to call. CDR3 length equals 11 residues. Germline loops: CDR1 LGHDT, CDR2 YNNKEL (reference sequence). V shed 4 bases and J shed 7 bases, with 2 bases lying between them. CDR3 DNA: TGTGCCAGCAGCCGCAATTCACCCCTCCACTTT. This encodes CASSRNSPLHF.

J is TRBJ2-1 and V is TRBV6-5, with D maybe TRBD1 (5 bases). V lost 2 bases, J lost 5 bases, and 10 bases lay in between. The V gene's germline CDR1 is MNHEY and CDR2 SVGAGI. This CDR3 has 14 residues. As DNA, the CDR3 is TGTGCCAGCAGTTACACAGGTCCTCACAATGAGCAGTTCTTC. Translated: CASSYTGPHNEQFF.

For this clone: The sample contains more than one DNA sequence encoding this CDR3. The chain combines TRBV7-3 with TRBJ1-1, with a tentative D call TRBD1 (5 bases). Germline V gene data show CDR1 as SGHTA and CDR2 as FQGTGA. V lost 5 bases and J 0 bases, leaving 16 bases between the germline ends. The CDR3 extends over 16 amino acids. The CDR3 is CASSATRDGMNTEAFF. CDR3 nucleotide sequence: TGTGCCAGCAGCGCCACCCGGGACGGTATGAACACTGAAGCTTTCTTT.

The genes are TRBV18 and TRBJ1-1, with TRBD1 matching 7 bases. The germline V gene encodes CDR1 KGHSH and CDR2 LQKENI. V lost 3 bases to trimming and J lost 7 bases; unmatched junction nucleotides: 2. CDR3 length: 12 residues. CDR3 bases: TGTGCCAGCTCACCTACAGGGGTTGAAGCTTTCTTT. As protein: CASSPTGVEAFF.

The J gene is TRBJ2-5, the V gene TRBV3-1 (or the pseudogene TRBV3-2), with 11 bases fitting TRBD2. With 3 bases clipped from V and 7 bases from J, the junction kept 7 bases outside the gene matches. The germline CDR1 and CDR2 sequences are LGHDT and YNNKEL (reference sequence). The CDR3 runs 15 residues. CDR3 residues: CASSQVAGGRGTQYF. CDR3 nucleotides: TGTGCCAGCAGCCAGGTAGCGGGAGGGCGGGGGACCCAGTACTTC.

The chain couples TRBV6-2 or TRBV6-3 to TRBJ2-5; D perhaps matches TRBD1 (5 bases). Germline loops: CDR1 MNHEY, CDR2 SVGEGT. This CDR3 region has 15 residues. V dropped 6 bases and J dropped 5 bases, with 19 bases sitting between them. The CDR3 protein is CASSLRQSRFETQYF. The CDR3 DNA is TGTGCCAGCAGCCTCCGACAGTCCAGGTTTGAGACCCAGTACTTC.

Concerning this clone itself: Other nucleotide sequences from this sample produce the same CDR3. The rearrangement links TRBV18 to TRBJ1-1; no clear D gene. Germline lookup yields CDR1 KGHSH and CDR2 LQKENI. The CDR3 totals 13 residues. Trimming removed 0 bases at V and 1 base at J, with 3 bases between. The CDR3 region has the DNA TGTGCCAGCTCACCACCAAGGAACACTGAAGCTTTCTTT. Its translation is CASSPPRNTEAFF.

The chain combines TRBV11-2 with TRBJ1-2, with no clear D. The CDR3 consists of 13 residues. With 5 bases removed from V and 8 bases from J, the gap between germline ends came to 15 bases. Per germline, CDR1 SGHAT and CDR2 FQNNGV. The CDR3 sequence is CASSPSSMRGYTF. CDR3 in DNA: TGTGCCAGCAGCCCAAGCTCTATGAGAGGCTACACCTTC.

The gene calls are TRBV11-2 and TRBJ1-1; 10 bases are a match to TRBD1. The CDR3 has 14 residues. Germline trimming cut 4 bases from V and 4 bases from J; bases unmatched to any gene: 3. Germline V CDR1 and CDR2: SGHAT, FQNNGV. The CDR3 loop is CASSSRQGATEAFF. CDR3 DNA: TGTGCCAGCAGCTCCCGACAGGGGGCCACTGAAGCTTTCTTT.

This chain connects TRBV6-5 to TRBJ2-3; no reliable D call. With 4 bases removed from V and 0 bases from J, the gap between germline ends came to 11 bases. The CDR3 covers 15 residues. Germline CDR1 reads MNHEY; CDR2 reads SVGAGI. In nucleotides, the CDR3 is TGTGCCAGCAGTTCGGACGGATCCAGCACAGATACGCAGTATTTT. Its translation is CASSSDGSSTDTQYF.

The chain combines TRBV6-5 with TRBJ1-6; 11 nucleotides match TRBD1. CDR3 length: 15 amino acids. J was trimmed by 5 bases and V by 5 bases; bases with no gene match: 2. Germline CDR1 MNHEY, CDR2 SVGAGI. CDR3 in amino acids: CASSRDRGNNSPLHF. The DNA of the CDR3 is TGTGCCAGCAGTAGGGACAGGGGGAATAATTCACCCCTCCACTTT.

This sequence joins TRBV30 and TRBJ1-3, with 8 bases aligning to TRBD1. Germline CDR1 is GTSNPN and CDR2 is SVGIG (reference sequence). Trimming took 3 bases from V and 3 from J; bases not matched to a gene: 4. CDR3 length: 14 amino acids. The CDR3 reads CAWSLDRVGNTIYF. The CDR3 nucleotides are TGTGCCTGGAGCCTGGACAGGGTTGGAAACACCATATATTTT.

This clone appeared a few times. The chain links TRBV29-1 to TRBJ2-7; maybe TRBD2 (7 bases). Germline lookup yields CDR1 SQVTM and CDR2 ANQGSEA. V lost 6 bases to trimming and J lost 6 bases, with 15 bases between them. This CDR3 has 12 residues. The CDR3 is CSVKGGASEQYF. DNA of the CDR3: TGCAGCGTCAAGGGGGGGGCGTCCGAGCAGTACTTC.

V is TRBV7-2 and J is TRBJ1-2; D gene uncertain. V was clipped by 1 base and J by 6 bases, with 6 bases between them. The CDR3 covers 12 residues. Germline V gene lookup returns CDR1 SGHTA and CDR2 FQGNSA. CDR3 nucleotides: TGTGCCAGCAGCTTAGTGACCCATGGCTACACCTTC. Translated, it gives CASSLVTHGYTF.